These T cell receptor beta chains were read from a single sample in a study of OX40 agonist ivuxolimab in advanced cancers. The data were produced by immunoSEQ multiplex PCR, yet TCRdb's version contains in-frame clones alone and is incomplete. Among 45,000 to 60,000 clones listed, 80% to 90% were seen once. The sequencing used CD4+ or CD8+ T cells sorted from blood, collected in a trial of the OX40 agonist ivuxolimab. All receptors come from an adult with an advanced solid tumor such as melanoma, head and neck, liver or kidney cancer. CDR3s include the opening cysteine and the closing phenylalanine or tryptophan. Fields, in order: J gene, D gene, V gene, clone size, CDR3 DNA, CDR3 protein. A D gene is named only where the DNA matches it firmly. Clone size is shown for a subset of rows, as once, few, many or a class of expanded clone.

TRBJ1-1 - TRBV7-9 - TGTGCCAGCAGCTTAGGCAGGGTTGGGGACACTGAAGCTTTCTTT CASSLGRVGDTEAFF
TRBJ2-3 - TRBV15 - TGTGCCACCAGCCTCGACGAGGCAGATACGCAGTATTTT CATSLDEADTQYF
TRBJ2-1 TRBD2 TRBV7-2 - TGTGCCAGCAGTTCGACTAGCGGGAGAATCAATGAGCAGTTCTTC CASSSTSGRINEQFF
TRBJ1-2 - TRBV11-2 - TGTGCCAGCAGCCCTGGGGGGAACTATGGCTACACCTTC CASSPGGNYGYTF
TRBJ2-3 TRBD2 TRBV10-1 - TGCGCCAGCAGTGAGTCGCTTGGTCTCGGGGGGACTAGCACAGATACGCAGTATTTT CASSESLGLGGTSTDTQYF
TRBJ2-1 TRBD2 TRBV19 - TGTGCCAGTAGGACTCGGGGGGTATTATCCAATGAGCAGTTCTTC CASRTRGVLSNEQFF
TRBJ2-7 - TRBV6-5 - TGTGCCAGCAGTATGACAGGCAAAACCTACGAGCAGTACTTC CASSMTGKTYEQYF
TRBJ2-3 TRBD1 TRBV7-9 few TGTGCCAGCAGCCAGCTGACAGGGGGATTCTTCACAGATACGCAGTATTTT CASSQLTGGFFTDTQYF
TRBJ2-1 - TRBV7-9 few TGTGCCAGCAGCTCGGGACGCCGCTCCTACAATGAGCAGTTCTTC CASSSGRRSYNEQFF
TRBJ2-2 - TRBV28 - TGTGCCAGCAGTTTTGCGGGACCCTTCACCGGGGAGCTGTTTTTT CASSFAGPFTGELFF
TRBJ1-1 TRBD1 TRBV10-3 - TGTGCCATCAGTAGGGGAGGACAGGACATGAACACTGAAGCTTTCTTT CAISRGGQDMNTEAFF
TRBJ2-3 - TRBV29-1 - TGCAGCGTTAGGCAGGGAAGAGATACGCAGTATTTT CSVRQGRDTQYF
TRBJ2-1 TRBD1 TRBV6-1 - TGTGCCAGCATACCGGGACAGGGTTATGATGAGCAGTTCTTC CASIPGQGYDEQFF
TRBJ2-5 TRBD2 TRBV19 - TGTGCCAGCTCCGGGACTAGCGCCCAAGAGATCCAGTACTTC CASSGTSAQEIQYF
TRBJ1-2 TRBD1 TRBV2 few TGTGCCAGCAGTGAAGGGACGGGACAGGCCTATGGCTACACCTTC CASSEGTGQAYGYTF
TRBJ2-5 - TRBV5-6 - TGTGCCAGCAGCTTGTTTGGCAGCGGCCAAGAGACCCAGTACTTC CASSLFGSGQETQYF
TRBJ2-3 TRBD1 TRBV5-1 once TGCGCCAGCAGTTTGCTAGGACAGGGTACTCTTACGCAGTATTTT CASSLLGQGTLTQYF
TRBJ2-7 TRBD2 TRBV27 once TGTGCCAGCAGTCCAGGGACTAGCGGGAGGGCCTACGAGCAGTACTTC CASSPGTSGRAYEQYF
TRBJ2-1 TRBD2 TRBV5-1 - TGCGCCAGCAGCCCGCAAGCGGGAGGGGTTGGCAATGAGCAGTTCTTC CASSPQAGGVGNEQFF
TRBJ2-7 - TRBV6-1 - TGTGCCAGCAGGTCCCAGGGGTCATCCTACGAGCAGTACTTC CASRSQGSSYEQYF
TRBJ2-7 - TRBV5-4 few TGTGCCAGCAGCCCCGGGACCGGGGATCGCGAGCAGTACTTC CASSPGTGDREQYF
TRBJ1-3 TRBD1 TRBV4-1 few TGCGCCAGCAGCTCCGGGCCCGCCACAGGGGCCGCTGGAAACACCATATATTTT CASSSGPATGAAGNTIYF
TRBJ1-2 - TRBV15 - TGTGCCACCAGCAGAGCCGGGAAGGGTGGCTACACCTTC CATSRAGKGGYTF
TRBJ1-1 - TRBV4-2 - TGTGCCAGCAGCCAAGCCAGTAAACGGGCTCGTGCTGAAGCTTTCTTT CASSQASKRARAEAFF
TRBJ1-2 - TRBV7-2 once TGTGCCAGCAGCTTAGAAATGGGTACAGGGATTAGTAACTATGGCTACACCTTC CASSLEMGTGISNYGYTF
TRBJ2-6 - TRBV6-5 - TGTGCCAGCAGTTACGGGGAGTCTGGGGCCAACGTCCTGACTTTC CASSYGESGANVLTF
TRBJ2-7 - TRBV29-1 - TGCAGCGTTGGTGGGGGGAACTACGAGCAGTACTTC CSVGGGNYEQYF
TRBJ1-5 TRBD1 TRBV28 few TGTGCCAGCAGCCCAGGGACAGGGGGCTTCAATCAGCCCCAGCATTTT CASSPGTGGFNQPQHF
TRBJ2-5 TRBD1 TRBV5-1 - TGCGCCAGCAGCCGCGTCTCGGGACAGGGGTCTAAGAAGACCCAGTACTTC CASSRVSGQGSKKTQYF
TRBJ2-3 TRBD2 TRBV5-1 - TGCGCCAGCAGGGACCTAGCGGGATTGGGCACAGATACGCAGTATTTT CASRDLAGLGTDTQYF
TRBJ2-5 - TRBV19 - TGTGCCAGTGCCGGTTACGGGTGGCCCCAAGAGACCCAGTACTTC CASAGYGWPQETQYF
TRBJ2-7 - TRBV4-1 - TGCGCCAGCAGCCAAGGTCTCAGCGTAACCTACGAGCAGTACTTC CASSQGLSVTYEQYF
TRBJ1-2 - TRBV15 - TGTGCCACCAGCAGAAAAAAATGGGATGGCTACACCTTC CATSRKKWDGYTF
TRBJ1-3 - TRBV28 - TGTGCCAGCAGTTTGGTGGGACGGTACTCTGGAAACACCATATATTTT CASSLVGRYSGNTIYF
TRBJ2-7 TRBD2 TRBV27 - TGTGCCAGCAGTTTATCGCCGGGACTAGCCCCGTCAGCCGAGCAGTACTTC CASSLSPGLAPSAEQYF
TRBJ2-3 TRBD1 TRBV19 - TGTGCCAGTAGTTCACAGGGGGCGCGAGGCACAGATACGCAGTATTTT CASSSQGARGTDTQYF
TRBJ1-1 - TRBV28 - TGTGCCAGCAGTCGGCAGGCGAACACTGAAGCTTTCTTT CASSRQANTEAFF
TRBJ1-3 - TRBV7-3 - TGTGCCAGCAGCTCCGGCTCTGGAAACACCATATATTTT CASSSGSGNTIYF
TRBJ1-5 - TRBV19 - TGTGCCAGTAAGCGAGGGAATAGCAATCAGCCCCAGCATTTT CASKRGNSNQPQHF
TRBJ2-7 - TRBV4-2 - TGTGCCAGCAGCCGTGCGGGATCAATCTACGAGCAGTACTTC CASSRAGSIYEQYF
TRBJ2-7 - TRBV27 - TGTGCCAGCAGCCGGACCCTTCACTGGGGATCAGAGTACTTC CASSRTLHWGSEYF
TRBJ2-5 TRBD2 TRBV28 - TGTGCCAGCAGTTTAGGGTCTTGGGGGGGGCAGTACTTC CASSLGSWGGQYF